This TCR beta chain was obtained from a study of blood T cells in healthy people across ages. The V gene's germline CDR1 is KGHSH and CDR2 LQKENI. This CDR3 comprises 17 residues. Losses at the gene ends were 4 bases for V and 4 bases for J; bases not matched to a gene: 13. A second PCR of roughly 6 to 12 cycles used a sample-barcoded 5' primer and a J-beta primer mix. TCRdb analysed the 5' RACE reads with MiXCR anew, one entry per CDR3 protein. The sample consists of approximately 1.5 million distinct CDR3 sequences, approximately 42% of them appearing once. The clonotype originates from a young woman in good health. The J gene is TRBJ2-1, the V gene TRBV18; 7 nucleotides align to TRBD2. The sample consisted of blood. The CDR3 here is CASSQGQTGTTYNEQFF. CDR3 sequence (DNA): TGTGCCAGCTCACAGGGCCAAACCGGGACTACGTACAATGAGCAGTTCTTC.